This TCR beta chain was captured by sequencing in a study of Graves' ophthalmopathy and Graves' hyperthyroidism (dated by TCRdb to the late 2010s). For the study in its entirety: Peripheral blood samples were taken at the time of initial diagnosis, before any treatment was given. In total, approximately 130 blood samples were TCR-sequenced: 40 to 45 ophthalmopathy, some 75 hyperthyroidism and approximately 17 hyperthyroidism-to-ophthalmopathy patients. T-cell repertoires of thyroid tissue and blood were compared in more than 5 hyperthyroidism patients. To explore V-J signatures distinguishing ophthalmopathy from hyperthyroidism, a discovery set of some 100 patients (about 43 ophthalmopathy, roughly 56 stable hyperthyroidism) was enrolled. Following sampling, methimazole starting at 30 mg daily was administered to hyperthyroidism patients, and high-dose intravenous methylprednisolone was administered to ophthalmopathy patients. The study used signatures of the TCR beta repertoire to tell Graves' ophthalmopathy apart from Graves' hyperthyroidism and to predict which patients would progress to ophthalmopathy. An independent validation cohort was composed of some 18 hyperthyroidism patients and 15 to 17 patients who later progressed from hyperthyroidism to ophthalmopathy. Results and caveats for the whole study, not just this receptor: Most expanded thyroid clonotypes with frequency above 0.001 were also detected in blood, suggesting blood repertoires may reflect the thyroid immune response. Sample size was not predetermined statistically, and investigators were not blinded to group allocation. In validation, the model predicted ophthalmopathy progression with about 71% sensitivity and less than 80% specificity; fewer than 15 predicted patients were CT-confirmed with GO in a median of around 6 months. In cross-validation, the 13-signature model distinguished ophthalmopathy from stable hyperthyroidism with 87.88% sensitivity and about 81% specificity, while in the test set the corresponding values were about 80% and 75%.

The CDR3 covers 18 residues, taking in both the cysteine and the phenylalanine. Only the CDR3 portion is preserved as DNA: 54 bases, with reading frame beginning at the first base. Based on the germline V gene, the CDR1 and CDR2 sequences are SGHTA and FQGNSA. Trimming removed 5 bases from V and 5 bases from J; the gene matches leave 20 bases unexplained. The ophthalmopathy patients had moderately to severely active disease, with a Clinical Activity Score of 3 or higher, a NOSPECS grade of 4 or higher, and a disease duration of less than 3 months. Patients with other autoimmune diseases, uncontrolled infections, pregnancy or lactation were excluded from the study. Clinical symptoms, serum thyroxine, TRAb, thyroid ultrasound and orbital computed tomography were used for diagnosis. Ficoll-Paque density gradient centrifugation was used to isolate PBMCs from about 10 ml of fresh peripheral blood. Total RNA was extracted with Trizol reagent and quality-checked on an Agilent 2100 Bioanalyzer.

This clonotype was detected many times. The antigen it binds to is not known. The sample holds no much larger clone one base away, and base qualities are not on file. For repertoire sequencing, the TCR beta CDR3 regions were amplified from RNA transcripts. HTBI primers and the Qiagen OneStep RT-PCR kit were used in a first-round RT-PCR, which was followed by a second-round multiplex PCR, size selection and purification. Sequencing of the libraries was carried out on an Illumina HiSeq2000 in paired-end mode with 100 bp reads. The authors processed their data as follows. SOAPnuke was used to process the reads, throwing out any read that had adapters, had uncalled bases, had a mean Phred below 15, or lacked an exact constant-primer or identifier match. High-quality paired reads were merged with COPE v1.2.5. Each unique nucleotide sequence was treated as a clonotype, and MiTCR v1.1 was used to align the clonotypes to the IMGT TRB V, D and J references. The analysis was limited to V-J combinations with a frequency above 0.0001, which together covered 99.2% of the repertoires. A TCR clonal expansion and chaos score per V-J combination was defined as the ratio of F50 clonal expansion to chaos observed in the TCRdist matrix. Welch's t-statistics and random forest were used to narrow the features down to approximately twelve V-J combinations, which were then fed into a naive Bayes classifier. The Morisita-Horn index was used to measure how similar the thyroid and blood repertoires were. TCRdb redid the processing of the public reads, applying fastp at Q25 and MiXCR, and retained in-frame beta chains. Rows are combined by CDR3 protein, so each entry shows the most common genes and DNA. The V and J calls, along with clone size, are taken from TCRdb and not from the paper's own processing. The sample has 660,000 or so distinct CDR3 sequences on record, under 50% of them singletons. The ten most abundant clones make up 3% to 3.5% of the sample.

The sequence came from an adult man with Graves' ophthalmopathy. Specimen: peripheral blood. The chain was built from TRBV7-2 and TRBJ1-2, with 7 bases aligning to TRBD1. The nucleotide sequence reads TGTGCCAGCAGCCGCGGGCCCATCACAACGGACAGGTCATATGGCTACACCTTC. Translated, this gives CASSRGPITTDRSYGYTF.